This T cell receptor (beta chain) stems from a study of multiple sclerosis patients with progressive multifocal leukoencephalopathy. Study-level points and caveats: Clones expanded at PML were already present before and during natalizumab.

Time point described: time of PML onset. V gave up 9 bases and J gave up 3 bases, with 11 bases separating them. CDR1 is LNHDA, CDR2 SQIVND, per germline (reference sequence). The CDR3 runs to 12 residues. Synthetic inline TR CDR3 controls covering all V-J pairings were spiked into each PCR. The assay was immunoSEQ multiplex PCR, and TCRdb's table has in-frame clones only and misses some. This table has about 31,000 clones, approximately 85% appearing once. This clone was found a few times. What it binds is unknown. The V call is TRBV19, the J call TRBJ2-5, with D tentatively TRBD2 (7 bases). Sequencing was performed on PBMCs, taken from a patient treated with natalizumab. This TCR derives from a woman in her 30s with progressive multifocal leukoencephalopathy. In DNA, the CDR3 is TGTGCCAGCGGGGGGCCGGAAGAGACCCAGTACTTC. This gives the protein CASGGPEETQYF.